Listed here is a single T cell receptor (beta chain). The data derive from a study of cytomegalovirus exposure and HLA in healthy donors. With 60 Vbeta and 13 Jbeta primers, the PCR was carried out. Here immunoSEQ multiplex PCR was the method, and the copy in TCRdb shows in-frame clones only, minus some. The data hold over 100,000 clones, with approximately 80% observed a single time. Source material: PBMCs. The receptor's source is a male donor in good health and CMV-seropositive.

Here the CDR3 reads CASSPGTVTSPLHF. The CDR3 DNA follows: TGTGCCAGCAGTCCAGGGACAGTCACTTCACCCCTCCACTTT. The J gene is TRBJ1-6, the V gene TRBV6-5, with 7 bases fitting TRBD1. J lost 9 bases, V lost 5 bases, and 7 bases had no gene match. This CDR3 spans 14 amino acids. Germline CDR1 reads MNHEY; CDR2 reads SVGAGI.